The 17 T cell receptor beta chains listed next were all sequenced from one sample in a study of beta chain features in type 1 diabetes. General study points: Among patients with Type 1 diabetes, TCRB CDR3s were moderately but significantly shorter in every one of the four CD4+ subsets.

For these TCRs, the target antigens are not known. Sequenced material consisted of expressed TCRB transcripts (all of the isolated RNA was reverse transcribed). The method was immunoSEQ multiplex PCR; TCRdb's version includes in-frame clones alone and lacks a portion of them. The profile shows about 640,000 clones, roughly 12% of them singletons. Sequencing was carried out using naive CD4+ T cells from blood. All receptors derive from a man under 40 with type 1 diabetes.

This chain uses TRBV6-5 with TRBJ2-2, with TRBD1 identical over 7 bases. The CDR3 sequence is 15 residues long. Germline V gene sequence: CDR1 MNHEY, CDR2 SVGAGI. J was trimmed by 7 bases and V by 6 bases; bases with no gene match: 11. CDR3 protein: CASRAPGQQGGELFF. The CDR3, as DNA: TGTGCCAGCAGGGCGCCGGGACAGCAGGGCGGGGAGCTGTTTTTT.

This clone has just a few counts. The J gene is TRBJ1-2, the V gene TRBV13; D is possibly TRBD1 (6 bases). The CDR3 consists of 14 residues. V was pared by 3 bases and J by 0 bases, with 8 bases between. Germline CDR1 and CDR2: PRHDT and FYEKMQ (reference sequence). The chain's CDR3 is CASSFGTPNYGYTF. The CDR3, as DNA: TGTGCCAGCAGCTTTGGGACACCTAACTATGGCTACACCTTC.

This chain joins TRBV29-1 and TRBJ1-1; D is uncertain. The ends were cut back, 7 bases at V and 5 bases at J, with 14 bases in the middle. Germline-derived CDR1 and CDR2 are SQVTM and ANQGSEA. The CDR3 covers 12 residues. The CDR3 bases are TGCAGCGGTGGTACGGGAACGACTGAAGCTTTCTTT. Protein sequence: CSGGTGTTEAFF.

J is TRBJ1-2 and V is TRBV7-8; D gene ambiguous. Trimming removed 0 bases from V and 1 base from J, with 6 bases in between. There are 14 residues in the CDR3. From germline, CDR1 is SGHVS and CDR2 FQNEAQ. In DNA, the CDR3 is TGTGCCAGCAGCTTAGCCGATTTTAACTATGGCTACACCTTC. This gives the protein CASSLADFNYGYTF.

The rearrangement links TRBV28 to TRBJ1-4; TRBD1 aligns across 7 bases. The CDR3 covers 16 residues. V shed 4 bases and J 4 bases; nucleotides not matched to a gene: 9. Germline V gene sequence: CDR1 MDHEN, CDR2 SYDVKM. CDR3 DNA: TGTGCCAGCAGTTCCCCCCCGGACAGGTTTAATGAAAAACTGTTTTTT. Residues: CASSSPPDRFNEKLFF.

This clone was detected only a few times. The chain links TRBV6-5 to TRBJ1-6; 9 nucleotides match TRBD1. The CDR3 extends over 15 amino acids. V was clipped by 6 bases and J by 7 bases; unmatched bases: 7. Germline CDR1 is MNHEY and CDR2 is SVGAGI. For the CDR3, the DNA is TGTGCCAGCAGCCCACTCACAGGGGGCAATTCACCCCTCCACTTT. It specifies CASSPLTGGNSPLHF.

J is TRBJ2-2 and V is TRBV29-1; no reliable D call. V shed 3 bases and J shed 1 base, with 6 bases lying between them. Germline V gene data show CDR1 as SQVTM and CDR2 as ANQGSEA. The CDR3 extends over 13 amino acids. This CDR3 is CSVETKNTGELFF. Here the CDR3 DNA reads TGCAGCGTTGAGACAAAGAACACCGGGGAGCTGTTTTTT.

A word on this clone: The sample contains more than one DNA sequence encoding this CDR3. The chain uses TRBV19 and TRBJ2-5; weak D call: TRBD1 (5 bases). CDR1 LNHDA and CDR2 SQIVND come from the germline V gene (reference sequence). The CDR3 has 13 amino acids. V dropped 1 base and J dropped 2 bases, with 5 bases sitting between them. CDR3 sequence: CASSIGQQETQYF. CDR3 nucleotide sequence: TGTGCCAGTAGTATAGGACAGCAAGAGACCCAGTACTTC.

This clone was detected only a few times. The genes are TRBV5-1 and TRBJ1-4; no reliable D call. With 4 bases removed from V and 4 bases from J, the gap between germline ends came to 11 bases. The germline gives CDR1 SGHRS, CDR2 YFSETQ. The CDR3 extends over 14 amino acids. This CDR3 is CASSPDGGNEKLFF. In DNA form, the CDR3 reads TGCGCCAGCAGCCCCGACGGAGGTAATGAAAAACTGTTTTTT.

A few counts support this clone. V and J are TRBV10-3 and TRBJ1-1; weak D call: TRBD1 (5 bases). The germline V gene has CDR1 ENHRY and CDR2 SYGVKD. The V gene lost 6 bases and the J gene lost 7 bases, with 15 bases spanning the gap. The CDR3 consists of 13 residues. CDR3 amino acids: CAISPDSSGEAFF. The CDR3 DNA reads as TGTGCCATCAGCCCCGACAGTTCAGGTGAAGCTTTCTTT.

This clone has just a few counts. The V gene is TRBV11-2, the J gene TRBJ2-7, with D unclear. Germline V CDR1 and CDR2: SGHAT, FQNNGV. The CDR3 has 15 residues. The V end lost 7 bases, the J end lost 3 bases, and 19 bases lay between the germline ends. CDR3 DNA sequence: TGTGCCAGCACTTCAAGATCCGACGGTTTCTACGAGCAGTACTTC. Translated, it gives CASTSRSDGFYEQYF.

A few counts support this clone. The V and J genes are TRBV19 and TRBJ1-1; weak D call: TRBD1 (5 bases). Deletions cut 4 bases from V and 8 bases from J, with 11 bases between. Germline V CDR1 and CDR2: LNHDA, SQIVND (reference sequence). This CDR3 has 12 residues. CDR3 bases: TGTGCCAGTAGTAGAGTGACAGACGAAGCTTTCTTT. It translates to CASSRVTDEAFF.

This clone came up a few times. V usage is TRBV9 and J usage is TRBJ2-1; the D gene is possibly TRBD1 (5 bases). V was trimmed by 0 bases and J by 0 bases, leaving 16 bases between them. CDR3 length: 18 amino acids. Germline CDR1 SGDLS, CDR2 YYNGEE. The CDR3 DNA reads as TGTGCCAGCAGCGTAGCCATGGACATCCAGAGCTCCTACAATGAGCAGTTCTTC. This translates into CASSVAMDIQSSYNEQFF.

The V call is TRBV5-1, the J call TRBJ1-1; unclear D gene. V was trimmed by 1 base and J by 1 base, leaving 11 bases between them. The CDR3 is 15 amino acids. Germline V gene data show CDR1 as SGHRS and CDR2 as YFSETQ. CDR3 loop: CASSLIAVANTEAFF. The DNA for the CDR3 is TGCGCCAGCAGCTTGATCGCGGTTGCGAACACTGAAGCTTTCTTT.

This clone was picked up a small number of times. The V and J genes are TRBV14 and TRBJ1-5; D gene uncertain. The CDR3 covers 15 residues. In germline, CDR1 is SGHDN, CDR2 FVKESK. Trimming took 5 bases from V and 0 from J, leaving 11 bases between them. The CDR3 DNA is TGTGCCAGCAGCATACCGCTTAATAGCAATCAGCCCCAGCATTTT. Its protein product is CASSIPLNSNQPQHF.

V is TRBV5-1 and J is TRBJ2-3; 10 bases line up with TRBD2. This CDR3 has 17 residues. Per the germline V gene, CDR1 is SGHRS and CDR2 is YFSETQ. With 0 bases clipped from V and 3 bases from J, the junction kept 7 bases outside the gene matches. In nucleotides, the CDR3 is TGCGCCAGCAGCTTGGGAGGTAGCGGGGGGCCTACAGATACGCAGTATTTT. This translates into CASSLGGSGGPTDTQYF.

This clone was seen a handful of times. V usage is TRBV18 and J usage is TRBJ1-1, with 8 bases that match TRBD1. The CDR3 covers 13 residues. Trimming at V came to 7 bases and at J to 1 base, leaving 2 bases not matched to a gene. Germline values: CDR1 KGHSH, CDR2 LQKENI. CDR3 DNA sequence: TGTGCCAGCTTAGGGACAGGGAACACTGAAGCTTTCTTT. This translates into CASLGTGNTEAFF.